The 21 T cell receptor beta chains below come from one sample, sequenced in a study of technical replicates of blood from a handful of donors. TCRdb keeps only in-frame clones here, not all; method: immunoSEQ multiplex PCR. The sample carries 50,000 to 70,000 clones, 93% recorded once. The sequenced sample consisted of PBMCs. The receptors here all came from a human donor in good health. Some clones in this sample may be carry-over from other donors' samples.

The chain combines TRBV4-1 with TRBJ1-3; D gene uncertain. This CDR3 contains 15 residues. Per germline, CDR1 MGHRA and CDR2 YSYEKL. V lost 0 bases, J lost 1 base, and 7 bases lay in between. The CDR3 spells CASSQEHKSGNTIYF. CDR3 in DNA: TGCGCCAGCAGCCAAGAACACAAGTCTGGAAACACCATATATTTT.

The chain has TRBV7-3 and TRBJ2-2, with D tentatively TRBD1 (5 bases). Trimming took 0 bases from V and 6 from J, leaving 8 bases between them. CDR1 SGHTA and CDR2 FQGTGA come from the germline V gene. The CDR3 contains 14 residues. The CDR3 nucleotides are TGTGCCAGCAGCTTAACGCCAGGGTCCGGGGAGCTGTTTTTT. As protein: CASSLTPGSGELFF. Looking up the rest from reference TRBV7-3 and TRBJ2-2 gives the full variable domain: GAGVSQTPSNKVTEKGKYVELRCDPISGHTALYWYRQSLGQGPEFLIYFQGTGAADDSGLPNDRFFAVRPEGSVSTLKIQRTERGDSAVYLCASSLTPGSGELFFGEGSRLTVL.

The chain is built from TRBV5-6 and TRBJ1-1; the D is unclear. CDR1 and CDR2 from the germline V gene are SGHDT and YYEEEE. The V end lost 2 bases, the J end lost 11 bases, and 13 bases lay between the germline ends. The CDR3 runs 12 residues. DNA of the CDR3: TGTGCCAGCAGCTTAAAACAACGCCCGGCTTTCTTT. This encodes CASSLKQRPAFF.

The chain recombines TRBV4-3 with TRBJ2-3; D not resolved. V was shortened by 1 base and J by 2 bases, with 10 bases between the two germline ends. Germline CDR1 LGHNA, CDR2 YSLEER. CDR3 length: 15 amino acids. This CDR3 reads CASSQAFGDTDTQYF. The CDR3 DNA follows: TGCGCCAGCAGCCAAGCTTTTGGAGACACAGATACGCAGTATTTT.

The rearrangement joins TRBV4-1 to TRBJ1-4; D ambiguous. This CDR3 region has 15 residues. Germline assignment: CDR1 MGHRA and CDR2 YSYEKL. V lost 4 bases to trimming and J lost 8 bases, with 17 bases between them. The CDR3 region is CASSLSGGVLEKLFF. The CDR3 nucleotides read TGCGCCAGCAGCCTCTCTGGCGGGGTTTTAGAAAAACTGTTTTTT.

V gene TRBV2 combines with J gene TRBJ2-7; D might be TRBD1 (7 bases). The germline gives CDR1 SNHLY, CDR2 FYNNEI. CDR3 length: 14 residues. V lost 7 bases to trimming and J lost 3 bases, with 16 bases between them. CDR3 bases: TGTGCCAGCATCCAGGGGGGAGTCCGCTACGAGCAGTACTTC. Encoded protein: CASIQGGVRYEQYF.

The V call is TRBV7-7, the J call TRBJ2-1; 9 bases align to TRBD1. Per germline, CDR1 SSHAT and CDR2 FNYEAQ (reference sequence). The junction had 8 bases not matched to a gene; V was cut back by 3 bases and J by 8 bases. This CDR3 contains 15 residues. The chain's CDR3 is CASSLGQGLGHEQFF. CDR3 nucleotides: TGTGCCAGCAGCTTGGGACAGGGTTTGGGCCATGAGCAGTTCTTC.

The chain is built from TRBV6-5 and TRBJ2-5; the match to TRBD2 covers 16 bases. V shed 4 bases, J shed 12 bases, and the junction held 5 bases outside the gene matches. Germline V CDR1 and CDR2: MNHEY, SVGAGI. CDR3 size: 14 residues. The CDR3: CASSSGTSGRAEYF. Written as DNA, the CDR3 is TGTGCCAGCAGTTCCGGGACTAGCGGGAGGGCCGAGTACTTC.

This clone was seen ten or more times. This same CDR3 is encoded by further DNA sequences in the sample. V and J are TRBV6-4 and TRBJ2-3; 10 bases are shared with TRBD2. J gave up 5 bases and V 2 bases, and 7 bases lay outside the gene matches. This CDR3 contains 16 residues. Germline V gene sequence: CDR1 MRHNA, CDR2 SNTAGT. CDR3 protein: CASSDVAGGGKDTQYF. The CDR3 DNA is TGTGCCAGCAGTGACGTAGCGGGGGGAGGTAAAGATACGCAGTATTTT.

This clone was seen a single time. This chain connects TRBV23-1 to TRBJ2-5; perhaps TRBD2 as D (5 bases). TRBV23-1 counts as an open reading frame of uncertain function. V lost 6 bases to trimming and J lost 1 base, with 15 bases between them. This CDR3 spans 15 amino acids. The CDR3 region is CASRSPEAGQETQYF. The CDR3 bases are TGCGCCAGCAGGAGTCCGGAGGCAGGCCAAGAGACCCAGTACTTC.

The V gene is TRBV29-1, the J gene TRBJ2-7; D perhaps matches TRBD1 (6 bases). The germline V and J ends were trimmed by 4 bases and 5 bases, with 15 bases remaining between them. In germline, CDR1 is SQVTM, CDR2 ANQGSEA. The CDR3 length is 13 residues. For the CDR3, the DNA is TGCAGCGTTGGGGGCTGGGGGCGCGACGAGCAGTACTTC. Translation gives CSVGGWGRDEQYF.

The rearrangement links TRBV25-1 to TRBJ2-6; TRBD1 aligns across 8 bases. There are 16 residues in the CDR3. V gave up 3 bases and J gave up 6 bases; unmatched junction bases: 7. Germline CDR1 is MGHDK and CDR2 is SYGVNS. The CDR3 sequence: CASSDAQGAQANVLTF. The CDR3 nucleotides read TGTGCCAGCAGTGACGCCCAGGGGGCCCAGGCCAACGTCCTGACTTTC.

The rearrangement uses TRBV19 and TRBJ1-5, with TRBD1 as a possible D gene (6 bases). CDR3 length equals 13 residues. The V gene's germline CDR1 is LNHDA and CDR2 SQIVND (reference sequence). V was cut by 10 bases and J by 3 bases, with 13 bases left in between. The CDR3 loop reads CATRGQPNQPQHF. Written as DNA, the CDR3 is TGTGCCACTAGAGGACAGCCCAATCAGCCCCAGCATTTT.

The chain combines TRBV27 with TRBJ2-3; no firm D call. The V and J ends lost 2 bases and 5 bases respectively, with 14 bases between them. Germline CDR1 and CDR2: MNHEY and SMNVEV (reference sequence). There are 15 residues in the CDR3. CDR3 amino acids: CASSLNGNRGDTQYF. CDR3 DNA sequence: TGTGCCAGCAGTTTAAATGGCAACCGCGGAGATACGCAGTATTTT.

The sample holds one count of this clone. This chain connects TRBV19 to TRBJ2-6, with TRBD1 as a possible D gene (5 bases). Trimming shortened V by 9 bases and J by 0 bases, and 15 bases separated the two germline ends. Per the germline V gene, CDR1 is LNHDA and CDR2 is SQIVND (reference sequence). This CDR3 comprises 16 residues. The CDR3 DNA reads as TGTGCCAGCGCCTTACAGGCTAGCTCTGGGGCCAACGTCCTGACTTTC. Translated, it gives CASALQASSGANVLTF.

The chain uses TRBV10-3 and TRBJ1-2; D might be TRBD1 (6 bases). Looked up from germline, CDR1 is ENHRY and CDR2 is SYGVKD. V shed 6 bases and J shed 6 bases, with 17 bases lying between them. CDR3 length: 14 amino acids. The CDR3 sequence: CAIREQGLAHGYTF. The CDR3 region has the DNA TGTGCCATCAGGGAACAGGGCCTAGCCCATGGCTACACCTTC.

V gene TRBV7-6 combines with J gene TRBJ2-3; weak D call: TRBD1 (5 bases). With 1 base removed from V and 4 bases from J, the gap between germline ends came to 6 bases. Germline-derived CDR1 and CDR2 are SGHVS and FNYEAQ. The CDR3 contains 13 residues. DNA for the CDR3: TGTGCCAGCAGCTTAGGACAGCCAGATACGCAGTATTTT. This encodes CASSLGQPDTQYF.

The rearrangement uses TRBV7-9 and TRBJ2-3, with D possibly TRBD2 on 5 matching bases. The CDR3 extends over 13 amino acids. Germline-derived CDR1 and CDR2 are SEHNR and FQNEAQ (reference sequence). Trimming left V 6 bases short and J 0 bases short, with 7 bases between. CDR3 residues: CASRERSTDTQYF. The CDR3 DNA sequence: TGTGCCAGCAGGGAGCGGAGCACAGATACGCAGTATTTT.

The V call is TRBV6-1, the J call TRBJ2-1; 13 bases line up with TRBD2. This CDR3 is built from 15 residues. The germline V gene encodes CDR1 MNHNS and CDR2 SASEGT. V was clipped by 7 bases and J by 10 bases; unmatched bases: 10. The CDR3 bases are TGTGCCAGCACTTCGACTAGCGGGAGGTCAGGAGAGCAGTTCTTC. Its translation is CASTSTSGRSGEQFF.

This chain joins TRBV19 and TRBJ2-1; TRBD2 is a possible D gene (6 bases). Germline assignment: CDR1 LNHDA and CDR2 SQIVND (reference sequence). The germline V and J ends were trimmed by 2 bases and 5 bases, with 13 bases remaining between them. This CDR3 is 15 amino acids long. The CDR3 DNA sequence: TGTGCCAGTAGTATAATACCGGGAGCGGACAATGAGCAGTTCTTC. Protein product: CASSIIPGADNEQFF.

CDR3 sequence: CASSFLTSFATDTQYF. In DNA form, the CDR3 reads TGTGCCAGCAGTTTTTTGACTAGCTTTGCTACAGATACGCAGTATTTT. The chain employs TRBV27 and TRBJ2-3; 7 nucleotides match TRBD2. The trim removed 3 bases at V and 3 bases at J, leaving 9 bases unmatched. The germline V gene has CDR1 MNHEY and CDR2 SMNVEV (reference sequence). This CDR3 contains 16 residues.